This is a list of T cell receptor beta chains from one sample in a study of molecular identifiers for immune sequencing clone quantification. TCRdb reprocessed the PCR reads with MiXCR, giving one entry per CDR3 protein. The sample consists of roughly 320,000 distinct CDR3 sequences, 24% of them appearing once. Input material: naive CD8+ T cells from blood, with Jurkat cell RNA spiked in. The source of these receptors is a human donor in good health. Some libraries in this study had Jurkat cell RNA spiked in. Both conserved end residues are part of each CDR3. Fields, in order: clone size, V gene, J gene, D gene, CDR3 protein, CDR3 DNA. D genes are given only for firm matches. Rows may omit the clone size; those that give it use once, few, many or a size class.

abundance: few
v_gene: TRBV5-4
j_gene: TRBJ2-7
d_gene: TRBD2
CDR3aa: CASSERLAGSFGEQYF
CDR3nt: TGTGCCAGCAGCGAACGACTAGCGGGGAGTTTCGGGGAGCAGTACTTC

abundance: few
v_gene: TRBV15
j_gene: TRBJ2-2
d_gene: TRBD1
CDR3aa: CATSWDRTNTGELFF
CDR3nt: TGTGCCACCAGCTGGGACAGGACGAACACCGGGGAGCTGTTTTTT

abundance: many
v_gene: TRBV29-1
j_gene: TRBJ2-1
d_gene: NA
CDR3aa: CSGGSGSYNEQFF
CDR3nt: TGCAGCGGTGGGTCAGGGTCCTACAATGAGCAGTTCTTC

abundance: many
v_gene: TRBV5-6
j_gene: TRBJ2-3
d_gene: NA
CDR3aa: CASSLGGGGTDTQYF
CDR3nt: TGTGCCAGCAGCCTGGGTGGGGGAGGCACAGATACGCAGTATTTT

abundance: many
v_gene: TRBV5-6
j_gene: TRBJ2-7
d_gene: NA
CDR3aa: CASSLANQDEQYF
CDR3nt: TGTGCCAGCAGCTTGGCCAACCAGGACGAGCAGTACTTC

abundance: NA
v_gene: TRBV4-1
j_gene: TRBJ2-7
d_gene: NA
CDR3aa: CASSLGDGKNEQYF
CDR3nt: TGCGCCAGCAGCCTGGGGGACGGGAAGAACGAGCAGTACTTC

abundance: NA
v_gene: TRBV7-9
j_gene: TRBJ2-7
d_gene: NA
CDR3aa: CASSVLAEQYF
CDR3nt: TGTGCCAGCAGCGTTCTGGCCGAGCAGTACTTC

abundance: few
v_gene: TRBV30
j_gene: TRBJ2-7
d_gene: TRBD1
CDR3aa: CAWSFRTGTREQYF
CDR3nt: TGTGCCTGGAGCTTCCGGACAGGGACCAGAGAGCAGTACTTC

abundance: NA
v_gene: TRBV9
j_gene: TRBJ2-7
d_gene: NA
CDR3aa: CASSQADYISSYEQYF
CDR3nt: TGTGCCAGCAGCCAGGCCGACTACATAAGCTCCTACGAGCAGTACTTC

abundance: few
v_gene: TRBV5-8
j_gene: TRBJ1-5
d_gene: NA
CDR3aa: CASSLVAGAGLSQPQHF
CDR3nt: TGTGCCAGCAGCTTGGTGGCCGGGGCCGGCCTCTCTCAGCCCCAGCATTTT

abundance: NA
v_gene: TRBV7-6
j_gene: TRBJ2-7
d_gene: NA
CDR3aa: CASSLAYPPAEQYF
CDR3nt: TGTGCCAGCAGCTTAGCGTACCCCCCCGCCGAGCAGTACTTC

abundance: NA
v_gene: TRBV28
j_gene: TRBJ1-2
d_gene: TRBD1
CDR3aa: CASSPTPQGVFYGYTF
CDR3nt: TGTGCCAGCAGCCCAACCCCACAGGGGGTCTTCTATGGCTACACCTTC

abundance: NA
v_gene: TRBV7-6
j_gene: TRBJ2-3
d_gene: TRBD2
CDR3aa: CASSLSSSGRADTQYF
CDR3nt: TGTGCCAGCAGCTTATCGTCTAGCGGGAGGGCCGATACGCAGTATTTT

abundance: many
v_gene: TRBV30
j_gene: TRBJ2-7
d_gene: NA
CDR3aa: CAWSVDQDEQYF
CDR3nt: TGTGCCTGGAGTGTAGACCAGGACGAGCAGTACTTC

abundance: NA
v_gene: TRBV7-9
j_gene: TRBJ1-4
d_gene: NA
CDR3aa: CASSSGLMNEKLFF
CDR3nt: TGTGCCAGCAGCTCGGGACTTATGAATGAAAAACTGTTTTTT

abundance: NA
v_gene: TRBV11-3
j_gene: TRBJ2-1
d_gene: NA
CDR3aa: CASSLLADEQFF
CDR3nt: TGTGCCAGCAGCCTCCTGGCTGATGAGCAGTTCTTC

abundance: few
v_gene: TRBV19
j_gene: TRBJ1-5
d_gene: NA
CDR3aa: CASRTGTYLDWNQPQHF
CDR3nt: TGTGCCAGCAGAACCGGGACTTACCTGGATTGGAATCAGCCCCAGCATTTT

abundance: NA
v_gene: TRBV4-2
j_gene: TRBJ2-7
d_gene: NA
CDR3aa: CASSQDPLAPEQYF
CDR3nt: TGTGCCAGCAGCCAAGACCCACTAGCCCCCGAGCAGTACTTC

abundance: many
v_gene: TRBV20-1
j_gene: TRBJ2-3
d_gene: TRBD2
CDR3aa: CSARVSSGTTDTQYF
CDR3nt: TGCAGTGCTAGAGTATCTAGCGGAACCACAGATACGCAGTATTTT

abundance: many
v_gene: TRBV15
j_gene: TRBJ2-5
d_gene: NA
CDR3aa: CATSRVDFQETQYF
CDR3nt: TGTGCCACCAGCAGAGTCGATTTCCAAGAGACCCAGTACTTC

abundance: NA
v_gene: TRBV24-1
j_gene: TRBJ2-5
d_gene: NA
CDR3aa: CATSDHNSRTQETQYF
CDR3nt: TGTGCCACCAGTGACCACAATAGCAGGACCCAAGAGACCCAGTACTTC

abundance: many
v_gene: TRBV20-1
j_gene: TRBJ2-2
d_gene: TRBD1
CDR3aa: CSAIQGDTGELFF
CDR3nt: TGCAGTGCTATACAGGGGGACACCGGGGAGCTGTTTTTT

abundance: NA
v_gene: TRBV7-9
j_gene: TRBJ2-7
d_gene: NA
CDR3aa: CASSLDPTGTGTYEQYF
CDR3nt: TGTGCCAGCAGCTTAGATCCGACCGGGACTGGAACCTACGAGCAGTACTTC

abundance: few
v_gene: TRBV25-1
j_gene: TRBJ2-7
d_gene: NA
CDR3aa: CASSYGWHEQYF
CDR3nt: TGTGCCAGCAGTTATGGATGGCACGAGCAGTACTTC

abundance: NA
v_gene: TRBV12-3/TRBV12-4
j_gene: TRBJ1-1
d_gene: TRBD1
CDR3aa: CASSWTGSSTEAFF
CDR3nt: TGTGCCAGCAGTTGGACAGGGAGCTCCACTGAAGCTTTCTTT

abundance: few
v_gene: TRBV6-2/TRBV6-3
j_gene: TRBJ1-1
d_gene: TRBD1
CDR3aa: CASSGPGRGHTEAFF
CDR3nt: TGTGCCAGCAGTGGTCCGGGGAGGGGGCACACTGAAGCTTTCTTT

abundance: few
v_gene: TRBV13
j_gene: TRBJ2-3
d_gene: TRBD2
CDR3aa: CASSSSGGAADTQYF
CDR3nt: TGTGCCAGCAGCTCCAGCGGGGGGGCCGCAGATACGCAGTATTTT

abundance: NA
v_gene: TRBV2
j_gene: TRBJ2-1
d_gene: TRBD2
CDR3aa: CASSDTGTSFLRLSYNEQFF
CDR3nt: TGTGCCAGCAGTGACACCGGGACTAGCTTTCTAAGACTCTCCTACAATGAGCAGTTCTTC

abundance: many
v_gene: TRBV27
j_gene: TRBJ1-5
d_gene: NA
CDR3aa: CASSFQGEQPQHF
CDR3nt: TGTGCCAGCAGTTTTCAGGGTGAACAGCCCCAGCATTTT

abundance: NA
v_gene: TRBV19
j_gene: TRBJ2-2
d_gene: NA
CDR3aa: CASTKGLNGELFF
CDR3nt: TGTGCCAGTACGAAGGGGTTGAACGGGGAGCTGTTTTTT

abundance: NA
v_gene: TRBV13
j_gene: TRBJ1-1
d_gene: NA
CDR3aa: CASSQGTEAIF
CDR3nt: TGTGCCAGCTCACAGGGCACTGAAGCTATCTTT

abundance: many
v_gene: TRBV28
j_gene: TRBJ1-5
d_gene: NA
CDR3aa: CASSSADSSNQPQHF
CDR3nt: TGTGCCAGCAGTTCCGCTGACAGTAGCAATCAGCCCCAGCATTTT

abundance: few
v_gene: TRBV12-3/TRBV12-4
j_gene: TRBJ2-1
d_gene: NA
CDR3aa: CASSFSLNFNEQFF
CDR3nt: TGTGCCAGCAGTTTTTCCTTAAATTTCAATGAGCAGTTCTTC

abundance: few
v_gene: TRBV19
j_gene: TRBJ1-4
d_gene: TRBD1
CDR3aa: CASRPGTGLAEKLFF
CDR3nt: TGTGCCAGTCGTCCCGGGACAGGTTTGGCCGAAAAACTGTTTTTT

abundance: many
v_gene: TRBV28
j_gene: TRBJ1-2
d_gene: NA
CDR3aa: CASSWGSLYGYTF
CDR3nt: TGTGCCAGCAGTTGGGGCAGCCTCTATGGCTACACCTTC

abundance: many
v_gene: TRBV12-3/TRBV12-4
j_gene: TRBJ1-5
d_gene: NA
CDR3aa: CASSSGQFSNQPQHF
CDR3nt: TGTGCCAGCAGCTCCGGACAGTTTAGCAATCAGCCCCAGCATTTT

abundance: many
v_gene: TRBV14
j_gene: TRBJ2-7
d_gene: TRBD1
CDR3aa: CASSRSDRGRYEQYF
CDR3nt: TGTGCCAGCAGCCGGTCGGACAGGGGGCGGTACGAGCAGTACTTC

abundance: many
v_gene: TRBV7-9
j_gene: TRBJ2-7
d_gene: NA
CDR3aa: CASSYTGGLEQYF
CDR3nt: TGTGCCAGCAGCTATACCGGGGGTCTGGAGCAGTACTTC

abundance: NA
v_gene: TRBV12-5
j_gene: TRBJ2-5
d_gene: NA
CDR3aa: CARFPAGETQYF
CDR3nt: TGTGCTAGGTTTCCGGCGGGGGAGACCCAGTACTTC

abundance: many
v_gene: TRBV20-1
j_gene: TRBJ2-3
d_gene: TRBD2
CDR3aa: CSARDRGTSGGTDTQYF
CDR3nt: TGCAGTGCTAGAGATCGGGGGACTAGCGGGGGCACAGATACGCAGTATTTT

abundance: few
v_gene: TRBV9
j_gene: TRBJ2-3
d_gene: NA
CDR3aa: CASSVEGVITDTQYF
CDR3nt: TGTGCCAGCAGCGTAGAGGGCGTAATCACAGATACGCAGTATTTT

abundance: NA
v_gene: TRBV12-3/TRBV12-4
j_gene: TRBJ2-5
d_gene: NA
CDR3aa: CASSLRGYLETQYF
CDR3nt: TGTGCCAGCAGTTTACGAGGGTATCTAGAGACCCAGTACTTC

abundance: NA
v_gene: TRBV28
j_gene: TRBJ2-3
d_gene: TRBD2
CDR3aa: CACSHQREQTSTDTQYF
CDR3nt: TGTGCCTGCAGTCACCAGCGGGAGCAGACTAGCACAGATACGCAGTATTTT

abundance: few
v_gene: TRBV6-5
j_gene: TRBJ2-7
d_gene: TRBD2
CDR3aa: CASSTVLAGAYEQYF
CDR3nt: TGTGCCAGCAGTACCGTACTAGCGGGAGCCTACGAGCAGTACTTC

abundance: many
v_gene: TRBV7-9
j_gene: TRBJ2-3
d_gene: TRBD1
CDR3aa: CASSSRTGGMDTQYF
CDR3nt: TGTGCCAGCAGCTCGAGGACAGGGGGCATGGATACGCAGTATTTT

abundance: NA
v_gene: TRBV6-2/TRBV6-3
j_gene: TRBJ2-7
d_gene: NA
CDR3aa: CASSYGRPYEQYF
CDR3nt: TGTGCCAGCAGTTACGGCCGACCCTACGAGCAGTACTTC

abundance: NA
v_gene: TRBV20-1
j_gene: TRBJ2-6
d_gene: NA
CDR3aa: CSASAGGPSGANVLTF
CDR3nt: TGCAGCGCTAGCGCAGGGGGACCATCTGGGGCCAACGTCCTGACTTTC

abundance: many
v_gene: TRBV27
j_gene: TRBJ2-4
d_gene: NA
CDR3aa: CASSPGLAKNIQYF
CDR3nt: TGTGCCAGCAGTCCAGGGCTAGCCAAAAACATTCAGTACTTC

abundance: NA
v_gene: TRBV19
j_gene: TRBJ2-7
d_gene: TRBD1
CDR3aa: CATTDRGKDEQYF
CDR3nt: TGTGCCACCACGGACAGGGGTAAGGACGAGCAGTACTTC

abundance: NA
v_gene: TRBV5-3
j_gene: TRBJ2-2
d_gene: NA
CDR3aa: CASSPGTPRTGELVF
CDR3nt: TGTGCCAGCAGCCCGGGGACTCCGAGAACCGGGGAGCTGGTTTTT